This record looks at one T cell receptor beta chain sequence and its context. The data were obtained in a study of blood T cell repertoires in COVID-19. Only in-frame clones appear in the TCRdb table, and some are missing; sequencing was by immunoSEQ multiplex PCR. The table has roughly 170,000 clones, 70% to 90% seen once. The receptor was derived from a man in his fifties or sixties who had recovered from COVID-19. The sequenced material came from peripheral blood.

This CDR3 is CASSPLSGGRQETQYF. In DNA, the CDR3 is TGCGCCAGCAGCCCGCTGTCAGGGGGCCGTCAAGAGACCCAGTACTTC. This rearrangement joins TRBV5-1 to TRBJ2-5, with 8 nucleotides matching TRBD1. This CDR3 contains 16 residues. J gave up 2 bases and V 4 bases, and 10 bases lay outside the gene matches. The germline gives CDR1 SGHRS, CDR2 YFSETQ.